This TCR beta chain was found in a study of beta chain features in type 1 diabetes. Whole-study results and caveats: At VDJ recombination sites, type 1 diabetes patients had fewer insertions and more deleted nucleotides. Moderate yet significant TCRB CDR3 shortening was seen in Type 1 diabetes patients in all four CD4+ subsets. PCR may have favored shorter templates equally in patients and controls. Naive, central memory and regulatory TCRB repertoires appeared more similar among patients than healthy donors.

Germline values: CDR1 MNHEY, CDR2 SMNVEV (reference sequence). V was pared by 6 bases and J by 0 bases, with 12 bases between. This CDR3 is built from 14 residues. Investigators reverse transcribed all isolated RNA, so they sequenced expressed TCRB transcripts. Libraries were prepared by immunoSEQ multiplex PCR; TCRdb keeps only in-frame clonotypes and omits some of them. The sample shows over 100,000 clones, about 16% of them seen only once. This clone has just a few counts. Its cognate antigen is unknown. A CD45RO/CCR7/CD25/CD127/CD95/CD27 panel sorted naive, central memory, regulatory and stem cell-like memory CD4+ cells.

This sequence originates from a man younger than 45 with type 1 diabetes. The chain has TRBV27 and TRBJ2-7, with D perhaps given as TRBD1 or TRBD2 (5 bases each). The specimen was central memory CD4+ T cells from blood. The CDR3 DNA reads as TGTGCCAGCAGGGGGGTTACACGCTCCTACGAGCAGTACTTC. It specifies CASRGVTRSYEQYF.